These 29 T cell receptor beta chains share one sample of origin, sequenced in a study of T cell changes during pregnancy in multiple sclerosis. Repertoires were generated with immunoSEQ multiplex PCR, while TCRdb's copy carries only in-frame clones and drops some. Of roughly 83,000 clones listed, around 90% are singletons. This material consisted of PBMCs, taken in the first trimester of pregnancy. All receptors derive from a female donor in good health, serving as a control in a pregnancy study. Some clones in this sample may be carry-over from other donors' samples.

The V and J genes are TRBV7-9 and TRBJ1-1; 10 bases are a match to TRBD1. The trim removed 3 bases at V and 1 base at J, leaving 5 bases unmatched. The CDR3 totals 16 residues. The germline gives CDR1 SEHNR, CDR2 FQNEAQ (reference sequence). The DNA for the CDR3 is TGTGCCAGCAGCTTGGGTCGGGACAGGGGGAACACTGAAGCTTTCTTT. Translated: CASSLGRDRGNTEAFF.

The chain links TRBV5-1 to TRBJ2-2, with D perhaps matching TRBD2 (5 bases). Germline V gene sequence: CDR1 SGHRS, CDR2 YFSETQ. V was pared by 4 bases and J by 6 bases, with 7 bases between. The CDR3 is 12 amino acids. In DNA, the CDR3 is TGCGCCAGCAGCCCCGGGGCCGGGGAGCTGTTTTTT. Translating it yields CASSPGAGELFF. Full variable domain (missing parts from reference TRBV5-1 and TRBJ2-2): KAGVTQTPRYLIKTRGQQVTLSCSPISGHRSVSWYQQTPGQGLQFLFEYFSETQRNKGNFPGRFSGRQFSNSRSEMNVSTLELGDSALYLCASSPGAGELFFGEGSRLTVL.

The rearrangement uses TRBV4-1 and TRBJ2-3, with no clear D. Germline CDR1 and CDR2: MGHRA and YSYEKL. The germline V and J ends were trimmed by 4 bases and 1 base, with 12 bases remaining between them. CDR3 size: 15 residues. The CDR3 sequence is CASSLSRVGTDTQYF. CDR3 in DNA: TGCGCCAGCAGCCTTTCCCGCGTGGGCACAGATACGCAGTATTTT.

V usage is TRBV19 and J usage is TRBJ2-2; D is possibly TRBD1 (6 bases). Deletions cut 7 bases from V and 0 bases from J, with 9 bases between. Germline V gene lookup returns CDR1 LNHDA and CDR2 SQIVND (reference sequence). The CDR3 consists of 14 residues. The CDR3 coding sequence is TGTGCCAGTACCCCAGGGGCGAACACCGGGGAGCTGTTTTTT. Protein sequence: CASTPGANTGELFF.

The rearrangement joins TRBV19 to TRBJ2-2, with D perhaps matching TRBD1 (5 bases). CDR1 is LNHDA, CDR2 SQIVND, per germline (reference sequence). This CDR3 contains 13 residues. The V and J ends lost 7 bases and 6 bases respectively, with 12 bases between them. In DNA form, the CDR3 reads TGTGCCAGTACCCCAATCAGGGCCGGGGAGCTGTTTTTT. Amino acids: CASTPIRAGELFF.

The DNA for the CDR3 is TGTGCCAGCAGCCAGGGAAATGAAAAACTGTTTTTT. Protein: CASSQGNEKLFF. The chain carries TRBV6-6 and TRBJ1-4, with D possibly TRBD1 on 5 matching bases. Deletions cut 6 bases from V and 5 bases from J, with 7 bases between. Germline CDR1 is MNHNY and CDR2 is SVGAGI (reference sequence). The CDR3 totals 12 residues.

This clone was seen only a few times. The chain employs TRBV7-6 and TRBJ2-1; 14 bases fit TRBD2. V shed 2 bases and J 1 base; nucleotides not matched to a gene: 4. The CDR3 totals 18 residues. The germline V gene encodes CDR1 SGHVS and CDR2 FNYEAQ. In DNA, the CDR3 is TGTGCCAGCAGCTTATCAGGACTAGCGGGGGGATCCTACAATGAGCAGTTCTTC. This sequence encodes CASSLSGLAGGSYNEQFF. Looking up the rest from reference TRBV7-6 and TRBJ2-1 gives the full variable domain: GAGVSQSPRYKVTKRGQDVALRCDPISGHVSLYWYRQALGQGPEFLTYFNYEAQQDKSGLPNDRFSAERPEGSISTLTIQRTEQRDSAMYRCASSLSGLAGGSYNEQFFGPGTRLTVL.

J is TRBJ2-1 and V is TRBV5-1; 11 nucleotides match TRBD1. The J segment lost 6 bases and the V segment lost 5 bases, leaving 7 bases of the junction unmatched. This CDR3 is built from 15 residues. The germline V gene encodes CDR1 SGHRS and CDR2 YFSETQ. For the CDR3, the DNA is TGCGCCAGCAGGCTCCCGGGACAGGGGGTCAATGAGCAGTTCTTC. Translation: CASRLPGQGVNEQFF.

The gene calls are TRBV7-9 and TRBJ2-7, with TRBD2 as a possible D gene (6 bases). V shed 1 base and J shed 1 base, with 8 bases lying between them. This CDR3 has 14 residues. Germline V gene lookup returns CDR1 SEHNR and CDR2 FQNEAQ (reference sequence). CDR3 region: CASSLEGGSYEQYF. The DNA of the CDR3 is TGTGCCAGCAGCTTAGAAGGAGGGTCCTACGAGCAGTACTTC.

This clone was detected only once. Compared with germline, one end of the junction differs, possibly owing to a read error. The chain employs TRBV7-6 and TRBJ2-7, with 8 bases aligning to TRBD2. Germline CDR1 SGHVS, CDR2 FNYEAQ. The CDR3 is made up of 16 amino acids. CDR3 in DNA: TGTGCCGGCAGCTTAGCGGGCGGGAGGATCCCCCCCGAGCAGTACTTC. Translated, it gives CAGSLAGGRIPPEQYF.

J is TRBJ1-1 and V is TRBV29-1, with a weak D call TRBD1 (6 bases). Trimming cost V 7 bases and J 5 bases, with 14 bases left between them. CDR3 length: 12 amino acids. The germline V gene encodes CDR1 SQVTM and CDR2 ANQGSEA. DNA for the CDR3: TGCAGCGCCGGGGGGGGCTCAACTGAAGCTTTCTTT. Encoded protein: CSAGGGSTEAFF.

This chain links TRBV27 with TRBJ2-1, with TRBD2 matching 14 bases. CDR1 MNHEY and CDR2 SMNVEV come from the germline V gene (reference sequence). The trim removed 7 bases at V and 10 bases at J, leaving 6 bases unmatched. The CDR3 is made up of 14 amino acids. The CDR3 region has the DNA TGTGCCAGCATGACTAGCGGGAGGGCCGGGGAGCAGTTCTTC. Protein product: CASMTSGRAGEQFF.

V gene TRBV6-1 combines with J gene TRBJ2-7; D is perhaps TRBD1 (5 bases). V was shortened by 3 bases and J by 3 bases, with 9 bases between the two germline ends. This CDR3 is 13 amino acids long. CDR1 and CDR2 (germline): MNHNS, SASEGT. Here the CDR3 reads CASSDGQGYEQYF. The CDR3, as DNA: TGTGCCAGCAGTGACGGTCAGGGCTACGAGCAGTACTTC.

This chain connects TRBV10-2 to TRBJ1-1; possible D gene TRBD1, 6 bases. The CDR3 loop spans 13 amino acids. Trimming stripped 0 bases from V and 8 bases from J, with 10 bases between. CDR1 WSHSY and CDR2 SAAADI come from the germline V gene. This CDR3 is CASSESQTGEAFF. The CDR3, as DNA: TGCGCCAGCAGTGAGTCTCAGACAGGAGAAGCTTTCTTT.

The count of this clone is one. The rearrangement joins TRBV9 to TRBJ2-5, with D unresolved. The DNA end is a closer match to TRBJ2-7, so the J assignment may be wrong. Looked up from germline, CDR1 is SGDLS and CDR2 is YYNGEE. CDR3 length: 15 residues. The CDR3 region is CASSVDGSSNYEQYF. DNA for the CDR3: TGTGCCAGCAGCGTAGATGGCAGCTCCAACTACGAGCAGTACTTC.

This clone came up a few times. The chain carries TRBV28 and TRBJ1-6; D is uncertain. The CDR3 extends over 14 amino acids. Germline V gene data show CDR1 as MDHEN and CDR2 as SYDVKM. V lost 2 bases, J lost 10 bases, and 12 bases lay in between. CDR3 nucleotide sequence: TGTGCCAGCAGTTTAAACCCGCTGACATCACCCCTCCACTTT. This encodes CASSLNPLTSPLHF. Full variable domain (outside the CDR3, taken from reference TRBV28 and TRBJ1-6): DVKVTQSSRYLVKRTGEKVFLECVQDMDHENMFWYRQDPGLGLRLIYFSYDVKMKEKGDIPEGYSVSREKKERFSLILESASTNQTSMYLCASSLNPLTSPLHFGNGTRLTVT.

The chain carries TRBV7-8 and TRBJ1-1; the match to TRBD1 covers 10 bases. The V segment lost 6 bases and the J segment 6 bases; nucleotides outside the gene matches: 7. CDR3 length: 14 residues. Germline V gene data show CDR1 as SGHVS and CDR2 as FQNEAQ. CDR3 region: CASRGDRGGSEAFF. The CDR3 nucleotides read TGTGCCAGCAGAGGGGACAGGGGAGGTTCTGAAGCTTTCTTT. The complete variable domain, with remaining parts taken from reference TRBV7-8 and TRBJ1-1, reads GAGVSQSPRYKVAKRGQDVALRCDPISGHVSLFWYQQALGQGPEFLTYFQNEAQLDKSGLPSDRFFAERPEGSVSTLKIQRTQQEDSAVYLCASRGDRGGSEAFFGQGTRLTVV.

The chain is built from TRBV7-8 and TRBJ2-1; 12 bases are a match to TRBD1. The CDR3 loop spans 16 amino acids. J gave up 5 bases and V 0 bases, and 2 bases lay outside the gene matches. Germline V gene lookup returns CDR1 SGHVS and CDR2 FQNEAQ. This chain's CDR3 is CASSLAGTGGNNEQFF. In DNA form, the CDR3 reads TGTGCCAGCAGCTTAGCCGGGACAGGGGGCAACAATGAGCAGTTCTTC.

The CDR3 spells CASSNSGGQYEQFF. CDR3 in DNA: TGTGCCAGCAGTAACAGCGGGGGGCAGTATGAGCAGTTCTTC. The chain joins TRBV6-1 to TRBJ2-1; 9 bases are a match to TRBD2. V was clipped by 5 bases and J by 8 bases; unmatched bases: 7. This CDR3 comprises 14 residues. CDR1 and CDR2 (germline): MNHNS, SASEGT.

The V gene is TRBV28, the J gene TRBJ2-3, with 8 bases lining up with TRBD2. With 2 bases clipped from V and 2 bases from J, the junction kept 6 bases outside the gene matches. The germline V gene encodes CDR1 MDHEN and CDR2 SYDVKM. This CDR3 spans 16 amino acids. CDR3 region: CASSLRVSGTTDTQYF. Written as DNA, the CDR3 is TGTGCCAGCAGTTTAAGGGTTAGCGGGACCACAGATACGCAGTATTTT.

The chain links TRBV5-1 to TRBJ2-1, with 9 bases aligning to TRBD1. Germline assignment: CDR1 SGHRS and CDR2 YFSETQ. Losses at the gene ends were 8 bases for V and 5 bases for J; bases not matched to a gene: 8. The CDR3 is 14 amino acids. Here the CDR3 reads CASYLQGANNEQFF. As DNA, the CDR3 is TGCGCCAGTTATCTACAGGGGGCAAACAATGAGCAGTTCTTC.

The genes are TRBV7-9 and TRBJ1-5; D remains unclear. Germline lookup yields CDR1 SEHNR and CDR2 FQNEAQ (reference sequence). The CDR3 is made up of 15 amino acids. The V end was cut by 5 bases, the J end by 0 bases, with 11 bases between. For the CDR3, the DNA is TGTGCCAGCAGCCCTTTAGGGAGTAGCAATCAGCCCCAGCATTTT. Translation gives CASSPLGSSNQPQHF.

V is TRBV2 and J is TRBJ2-3; a possible D gene is TRBD1 (5 bases). Trimming cost V 5 bases and J 6 bases, with 18 bases left between them. Per germline, CDR1 SNHLY and CDR2 FYNNEI. The CDR3 sequence is 15 residues long. The CDR3 nucleotides are TGTGCCAGCAGTACCGACAGCTCCATGGTGGATACGCAGTATTTT. Protein: CASSTDSSMVDTQYF. Supplemented by reference TRBV2 and TRBJ2-3, the full variable domain reads EPEVTQTPSHQVTQMGQEVILRCVPISNHLYFYWYRQILGQKVEFLVSFYNNEISEKSEIFDDQFSVERPDGSNFTLKIRSTKLEDSAMYFCASSTDSSMVDTQYFGPGTRLTVL.

The chain joins TRBV27 to TRBJ2-3, with D perhaps matching TRBD2 (5 bases). This CDR3 contains 14 residues. CDR1 is MNHEY, CDR2 SMNVEV, per germline (reference sequence). Trimming removed 7 bases from V and 3 bases from J, with 14 bases in between. The CDR3 here is CASNPGILTDTQYF. CDR3 DNA: TGTGCCAGCAATCCGGGGATCCTGACAGATACGCAGTATTTT.

The chain recombines TRBV2 with TRBJ1-1; D might be TRBD1 (5 bases). The V end was cut by 6 bases, the J end by 1 base, with 9 bases between. There are 13 residues in the CDR3. From germline, CDR1 is SNHLY and CDR2 FYNNEI. The CDR3 coding sequence is TGTGCCAGCAGGGGTGACAGGAACACTGAAGCTTTCTTT. Protein product: CASRGDRNTEAFF.

This clone was counted a single time. This chain connects TRBV7-9 to TRBJ1-4, with unresolved D. CDR3 length: 16 amino acids. The germline V gene encodes CDR1 SEHNR and CDR2 FQNEAQ (reference sequence). Trimming shortened V by 3 bases and J by 2 bases, and 13 bases separated the two germline ends. In DNA form, the CDR3 reads TGTGCCAGCAGCTTCCCAAGTGCTATTACTAATGAAAAACTGTTTTTT. The encoded protein is CASSFPSAITNEKLFF.

The chain is built from TRBV28 and TRBJ1-2; no reliable D call. The CDR3 contains 14 residues. The V and J ends lost 3 bases and 2 bases respectively, with 10 bases between them. Germline values: CDR1 MDHEN, CDR2 SYDVKM. CDR3 in amino acids: CASSFQIMNYGYTF. CDR3 sequence (DNA): TGTGCCAGCAGTTTTCAGATTATGAACTATGGCTACACCTTC.

The chain uses TRBV28 and TRBJ2-3, with 8 bases that match TRBD2. The CDR3 runs 17 residues. Trimming removed 5 bases from V and 2 bases from J; junction bases left unmatched: 12. Per the germline V gene, CDR1 is MDHEN and CDR2 is SYDVKM. CDR3 sequence reads: CASSVSGLGKYTDTQYF. CDR3 bases: TGTGCCAGCAGTGTCTCGGGACTAGGGAAATACACAGATACGCAGTATTTT. The whole variable domain, remainder taken from reference TRBV28 and TRBJ2-3, is DVKVTQSSRYLVKRTGEKVFLECVQDMDHENMFWYRQDPGLGLRLIYFSYDVKMKEKGDIPEGYSVSREKKERFSLILESASTNQTSMYLCASSVSGLGKYTDTQYFGPGTRLTVL.

This chain connects TRBV5-4 to TRBJ2-1, with 7 bases that match TRBD2. V lost 0 bases and J lost 6; bases outside the gene matches: 12. Germline V gene sequence: CDR1 SGHNT, CDR2 YYREEE (reference sequence). The CDR3 covers 17 residues. This CDR3 reads CASSLAGELAETNEQFF. The CDR3 nucleotides are TGTGCCAGCAGCTTGGCCGGTGAGCTAGCGGAGACCAATGAGCAGTTCTTC.